This TCR beta chain was identified during a study of T cell changes during pregnancy in multiple sclerosis. The table came from immunoSEQ multiplex PCR; TCRdb's copy has only in-frame clones and leaves some out. The repertoire consists of around 62,000 clones, with 85% to 95% occurring once and the leading ten covering 3% to 4.5%. CDR3 length equals 16 residues. Trimming at V came to 3 bases and at J to 7 bases, leaving 12 bases not matched to a gene. Germline lookup yields CDR1 MNHEY and CDR2 SMNVEV (reference sequence). This clonotype was sampled from a female donor with multiple sclerosis, enrolled in a pregnancy study. The sample here was CD8+ T cells from peripheral blood mononuclear cells, taken in the second trimester of pregnancy. The chain uses TRBV27 and TRBJ1-2; 9 bases agree with TRBD1. CDR3 in amino acids: CASSFGTGGAGGGYTF. For the CDR3, the DNA is TGTGCCAGCAGTTTCGGAACAGGGGGCGCAGGCGGTGGCTACACCTTC.